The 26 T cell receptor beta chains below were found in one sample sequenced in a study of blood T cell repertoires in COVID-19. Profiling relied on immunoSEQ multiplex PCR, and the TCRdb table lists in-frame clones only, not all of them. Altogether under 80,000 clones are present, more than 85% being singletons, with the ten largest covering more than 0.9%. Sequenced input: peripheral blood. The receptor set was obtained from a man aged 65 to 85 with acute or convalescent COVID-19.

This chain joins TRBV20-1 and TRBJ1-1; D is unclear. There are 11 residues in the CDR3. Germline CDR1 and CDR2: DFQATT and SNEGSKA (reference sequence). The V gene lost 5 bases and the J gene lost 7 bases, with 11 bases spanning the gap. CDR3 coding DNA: TGCAGTGCTTCCTCTGGGCATGAAGCTTTCTTT. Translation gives CSASSGHEAFF.

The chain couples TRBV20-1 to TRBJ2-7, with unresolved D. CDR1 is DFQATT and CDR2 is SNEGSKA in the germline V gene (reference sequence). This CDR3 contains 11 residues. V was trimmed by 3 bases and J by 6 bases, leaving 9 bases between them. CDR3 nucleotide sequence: TGCAGTGCTAGTATCCCGGGCGAGCAGTACTTC. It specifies CSASIPGEQYF.

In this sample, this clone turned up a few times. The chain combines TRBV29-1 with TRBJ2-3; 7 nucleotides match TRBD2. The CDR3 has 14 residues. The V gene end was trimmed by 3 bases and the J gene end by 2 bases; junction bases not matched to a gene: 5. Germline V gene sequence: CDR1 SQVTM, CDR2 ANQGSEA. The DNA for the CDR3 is TGCAGCGTTGACGGGCGGGGGACCACAGATACGCAGTATTTT. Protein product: CSVDGRGTTDTQYF.

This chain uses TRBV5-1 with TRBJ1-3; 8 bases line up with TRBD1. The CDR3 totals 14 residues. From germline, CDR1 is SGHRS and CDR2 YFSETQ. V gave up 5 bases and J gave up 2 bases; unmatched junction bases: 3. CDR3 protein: CASRDRGAGNTIYF. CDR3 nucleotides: TGCGCCAGCAGAGACAGGGGAGCTGGAAACACCATATATTTT. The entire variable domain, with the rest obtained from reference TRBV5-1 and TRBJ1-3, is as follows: KAGVTQTPRYLIKTRGQQVTLSCSPISGHRSVSWYQQTPGQGLQFLFEYFSETQRNKGNFPGRFSGRQFSNSRSEMNVSTLELGDSALYLCASRDRGAGNTIYFGEGSWLTVV.

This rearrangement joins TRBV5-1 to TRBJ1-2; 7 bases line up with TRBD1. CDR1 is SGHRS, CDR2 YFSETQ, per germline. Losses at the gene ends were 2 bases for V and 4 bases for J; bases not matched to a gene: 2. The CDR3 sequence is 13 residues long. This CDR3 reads CASSLPGGYGYTF. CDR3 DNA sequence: TGCGCCAGCAGCTTACCAGGGGGCTATGGCTACACCTTC.

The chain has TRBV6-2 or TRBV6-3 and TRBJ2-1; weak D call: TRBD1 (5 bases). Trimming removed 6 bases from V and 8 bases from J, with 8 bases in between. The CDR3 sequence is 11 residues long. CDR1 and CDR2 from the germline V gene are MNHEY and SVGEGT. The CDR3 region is CASSRRDEQFF. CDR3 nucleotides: TGTGCCAGCAGCCGCAGGGATGAGCAGTTCTTC.

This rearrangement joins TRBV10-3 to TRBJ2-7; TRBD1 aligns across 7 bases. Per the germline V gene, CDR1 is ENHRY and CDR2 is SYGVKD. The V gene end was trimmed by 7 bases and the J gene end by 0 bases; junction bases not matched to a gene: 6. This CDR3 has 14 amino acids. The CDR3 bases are TGTGCCATCAAAGGGACAGTGAGCTCCTACGAGCAGTACTTC. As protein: CAIKGTVSSYEQYF.

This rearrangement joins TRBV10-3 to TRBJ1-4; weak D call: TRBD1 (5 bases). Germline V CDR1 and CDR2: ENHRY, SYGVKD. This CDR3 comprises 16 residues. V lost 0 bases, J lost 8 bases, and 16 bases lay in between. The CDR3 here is CAISESSGVRGEKLFF. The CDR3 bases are TGTGCCATCAGTGAGTCGTCGGGGGTCCGAGGGGAAAAACTGTTTTTT.

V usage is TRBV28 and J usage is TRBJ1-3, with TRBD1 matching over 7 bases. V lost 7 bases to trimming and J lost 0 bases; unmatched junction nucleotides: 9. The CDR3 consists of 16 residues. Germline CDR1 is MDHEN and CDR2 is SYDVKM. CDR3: CASNPIGTASGNTIYF. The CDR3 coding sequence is TGTGCCAGCAATCCAATCGGGACAGCCTCTGGAAACACCATATATTTT.

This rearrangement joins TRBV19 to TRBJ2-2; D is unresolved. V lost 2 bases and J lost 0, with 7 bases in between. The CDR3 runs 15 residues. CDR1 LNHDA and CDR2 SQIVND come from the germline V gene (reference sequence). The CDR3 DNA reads TGTGCCAGTAGTATATCTGCAGCGAACACCGGGGAGCTGTTTTTT. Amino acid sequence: CASSISAANTGELFF. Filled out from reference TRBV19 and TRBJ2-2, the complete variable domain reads DGGITQSPKYLFRKEGQNVTLSCEQNLNHDAMYWYRQDPGQGLRLIYYSQIVNDFQKGDIAEGYSVSREKKESFPLTVTSAQKNPTAFYLCASSISAANTGELFFGEGSRLTVL.

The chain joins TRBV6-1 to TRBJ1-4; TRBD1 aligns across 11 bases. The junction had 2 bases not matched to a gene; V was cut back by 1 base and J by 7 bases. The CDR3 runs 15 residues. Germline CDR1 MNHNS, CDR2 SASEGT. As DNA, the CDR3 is TGTGCCAGCAGTGAAGGGACAGGGGGCTTTGAAAAACTGTTTTTT. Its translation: CASSEGTGGFEKLFF.

CDR3 loop: CATSDPGQGDNEQFF. The DNA for the CDR3 is TGTGCCACCAGTGACCCAGGACAGGGAGACAATGAGCAGTTCTTC. The rearrangement links TRBV24-1 to TRBJ2-1, with 8 bases fitting TRBD1. This CDR3 spans 15 amino acids. Trimming cost V 4 bases and J 5 bases; bases outside gene matches: 6. CDR1 and CDR2 from the germline V gene are KGHDR and SFDVKD.

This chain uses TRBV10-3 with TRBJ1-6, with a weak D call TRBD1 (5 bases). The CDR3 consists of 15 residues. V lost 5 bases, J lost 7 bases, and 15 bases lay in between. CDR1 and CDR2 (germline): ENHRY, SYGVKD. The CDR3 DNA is TGTGCCATCAGTCCCACCCAGGGTGGCAATTCACCCCTCCACTTT. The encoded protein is CAISPTQGGNSPLHF.

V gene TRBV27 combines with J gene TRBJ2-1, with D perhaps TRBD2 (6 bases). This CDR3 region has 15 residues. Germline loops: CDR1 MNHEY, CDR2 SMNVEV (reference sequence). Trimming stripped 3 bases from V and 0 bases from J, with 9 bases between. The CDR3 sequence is CASSLQTSSYNEQFF. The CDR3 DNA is TGTGCCAGCAGTTTGCAGACTAGCTCCTACAATGAGCAGTTCTTC.

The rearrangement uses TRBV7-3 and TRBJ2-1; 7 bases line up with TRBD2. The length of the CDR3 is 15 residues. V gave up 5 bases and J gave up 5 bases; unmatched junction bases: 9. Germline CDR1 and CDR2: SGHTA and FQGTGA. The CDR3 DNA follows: TGTGCCAGCAGCCACCCGGGACTACTGAACAATGAGCAGTTCTTC. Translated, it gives CASSHPGLLNNEQFF.

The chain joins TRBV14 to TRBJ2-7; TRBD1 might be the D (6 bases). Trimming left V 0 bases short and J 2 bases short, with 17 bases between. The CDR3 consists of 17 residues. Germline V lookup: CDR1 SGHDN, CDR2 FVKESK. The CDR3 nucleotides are TGTGCCAGCAGCCAAGATTGGGGACGGAACAGGGCCTACGAGCAGTACTTC. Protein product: CASSQDWGRNRAYEQYF.

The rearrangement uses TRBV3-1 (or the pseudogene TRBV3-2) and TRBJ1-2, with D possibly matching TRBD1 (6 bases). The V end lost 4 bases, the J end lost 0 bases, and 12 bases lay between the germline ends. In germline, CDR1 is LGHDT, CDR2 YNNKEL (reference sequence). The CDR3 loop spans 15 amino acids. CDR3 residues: CASSRLGAANYGYTF. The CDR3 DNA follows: TGTGCCAGCAGCCGGCTGGGGGCGGCTAACTATGGCTACACCTTC.

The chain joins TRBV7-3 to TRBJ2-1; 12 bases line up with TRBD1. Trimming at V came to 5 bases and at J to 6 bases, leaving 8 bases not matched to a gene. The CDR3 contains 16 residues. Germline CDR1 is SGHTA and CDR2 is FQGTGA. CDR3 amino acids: CASSLGQGAFSNEQFF. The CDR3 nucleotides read TGTGCCAGCAGCCTGGGACAGGGGGCTTTCTCCAATGAGCAGTTCTTC.

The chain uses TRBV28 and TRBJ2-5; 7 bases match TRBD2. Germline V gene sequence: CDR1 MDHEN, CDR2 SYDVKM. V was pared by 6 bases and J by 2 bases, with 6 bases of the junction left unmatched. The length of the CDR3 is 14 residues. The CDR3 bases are TGTGCCAGCAGACCGGGACTATTACAAGAGACCCAGTACTTC. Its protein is CASRPGLLQETQYF.

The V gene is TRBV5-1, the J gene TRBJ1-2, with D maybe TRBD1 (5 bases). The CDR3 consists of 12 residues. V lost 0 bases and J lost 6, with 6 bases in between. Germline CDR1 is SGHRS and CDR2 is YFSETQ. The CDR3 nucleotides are TGCGCCAGCAGCTTGGAAGGGGATGGCTACACCTTC. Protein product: CASSLEGDGYTF.

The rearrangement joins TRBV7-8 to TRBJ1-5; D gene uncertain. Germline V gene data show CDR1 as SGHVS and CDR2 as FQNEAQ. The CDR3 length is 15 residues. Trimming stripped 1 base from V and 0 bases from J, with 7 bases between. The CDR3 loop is CASSLDQNSNQPQHF. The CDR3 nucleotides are TGTGCCAGCAGCTTAGACCAGAATAGCAATCAGCCCCAGCATTTT.

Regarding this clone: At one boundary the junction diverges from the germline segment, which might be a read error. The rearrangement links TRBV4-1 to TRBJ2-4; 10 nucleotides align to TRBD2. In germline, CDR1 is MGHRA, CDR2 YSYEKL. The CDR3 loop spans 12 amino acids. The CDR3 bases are TGCGCCAGCAGCCAAGCAGGGGGACTAGCGTCATTC. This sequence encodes CASSQAGGLASF.

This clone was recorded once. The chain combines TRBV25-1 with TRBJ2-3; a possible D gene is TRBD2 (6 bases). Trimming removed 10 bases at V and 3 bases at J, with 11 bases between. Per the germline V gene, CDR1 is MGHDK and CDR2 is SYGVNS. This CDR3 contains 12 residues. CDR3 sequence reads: CAIAGRTDTQYF. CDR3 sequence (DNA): TGTGCCATCGCAGGGAGGACAGATACGCAGTATTTT.

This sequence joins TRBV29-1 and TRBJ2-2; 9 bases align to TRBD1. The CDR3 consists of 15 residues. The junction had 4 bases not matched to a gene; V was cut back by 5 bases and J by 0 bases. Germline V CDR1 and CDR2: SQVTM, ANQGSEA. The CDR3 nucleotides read TGCAGCGTTCGTGGACAGGGGTCGAACACCGGGGAGCTGTTTTTT. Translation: CSVRGQGSNTGELFF.

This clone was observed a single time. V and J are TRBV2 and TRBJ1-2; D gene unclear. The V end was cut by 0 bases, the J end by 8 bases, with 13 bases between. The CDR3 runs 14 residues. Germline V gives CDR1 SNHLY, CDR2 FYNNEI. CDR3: CASSEALTLGGYTF. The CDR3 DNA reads TGTGCCAGCAGTGAAGCGCTGACACTCGGAGGCTACACCTTC.

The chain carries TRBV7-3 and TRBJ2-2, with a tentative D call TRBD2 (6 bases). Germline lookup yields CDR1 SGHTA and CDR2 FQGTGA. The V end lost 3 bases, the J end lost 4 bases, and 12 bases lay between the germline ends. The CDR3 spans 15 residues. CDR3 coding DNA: TGTGCCAGCAGCTTGAAAGGGACTGGCACCGGGGAGCTGTTTTTT. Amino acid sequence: CASSLKGTGTGELFF.